Listed below are T cell receptor beta chains from one sample, sequenced in a study of OX40 agonist ivuxolimab in advanced cancers. TCRdb's table, derived via immunoSEQ multiplex PCR, lists solely in-frame clones and lacks some. The sample holds 100,000 or so clones, roughly 84% seen once. Source: CD4+ or CD8+ T cells sorted from blood, taken in a trial of the OX40 agonist ivuxolimab. These receptors were collected from an adult with an advanced solid tumor such as melanoma, head and neck, liver or kidney cancer. The CDR3 runs from the conserved cysteine through the conserved F or W. The order of the fields is J gene, V gene, CDR3 protein.

J: TRBJ1-1; V: TRBV5-6; CDR3: CASTLYAARFNTEAFF
J: TRBJ1-5; V: TRBV27; CDR3: CASRKQGGSNQPQHF
J: TRBJ2-7; V: TRBV7-9; CDR3: CASSPVSYEQYF
J: TRBJ2-5; V: TRBV5-1; CDR3: CASSWGDRGQETQYF
J: TRBJ1-1; V: TRBV5-6; CDR3: CASSFTDRGTEAFF
J: TRBJ2-1; V: TRBV30; CDR3: CAWSGTGNNEQFF
J: TRBJ2-5; V: TRBV11-2; CDR3: CASSHALAGAGGTQYF
J: TRBJ2-3; V: TRBV1; CDR3: CTSSRQGAKTDTQYF
J: TRBJ2-1; V: TRBV7-2; CDR3: CASSPPAAGYHVEQFF
J: TRBJ1-4; V: TRBV6-5; CDR3: CASNSGATNEKLFF
J: TRBJ2-5; V: TRBV7-2; CDR3: CASSSGLHSETQYF
J: TRBJ2-3; V: TRBV4-2; CDR3: CASSQGTGTDTQYF
J: TRBJ1-2; V: TRBV14; CDR3: CASSQTRTGAGYTF
J: TRBJ2-1; V: TRBV11-2; CDR3: CASSLPSYNEQFF
J: TRBJ2-3; V: TRBV5-4; CDR3: CASSWGKDTQYF
J: TRBJ2-1; V: TRBV7-6; CDR3: CASSPGGQYNEQFF
J: TRBJ2-7; V: TRBV19; CDR3: CASSIEPPPAGEQYF
J: TRBJ1-1; V: TRBV19; CDR3: CASSTVDRVGTEAFF
J: TRBJ2-3; V: TRBV19; CDR3: CASSIGQKTQYF
J: TRBJ2-5; V: TRBV19; CDR3: CASSIGVGRPEWETQYF
J: TRBJ2-4; V: TRBV12-5; CDR3: CASARQGINIQYF
J: TRBJ1-4; V: TRBV11-2; CDR3: CASSLGLSNEKLFF
J: TRBJ2-2; V: TRBV6-5; CDR3: CASSPGTGELFF
J: TRBJ2-7; V: TRBV5-1; CDR3: CASSFAGGVYEQYF
J: TRBJ2-3; V: TRBV7-2; CDR3: CASSLDGTSTDTQYF
J: TRBJ2-1; V: TRBV7-6; CDR3: CASSSDGYNEQFF
J: TRBJ2-3; V: TRBV11-2; CDR3: CASSPRNSDTQYF
J: TRBJ2-3; V: TRBV5-4; CDR3: CASSLQALLGTDTQYF
J: TRBJ2-5; V: TRBV18; CDR3: CASSPEQETQYF
J: TRBJ1-5; V: TRBV2; CDR3: CASISDRANQPQHF
J: TRBJ1-6; V: TRBV27; CDR3: CANNVQGAGSYNSPLHF
J: TRBJ1-6; V: TRBV19; CDR3: CASRDPGTGFSPLHF
J: TRBJ2-2; V: TRBV5-5; CDR3: CASSLGTGENTGELFF
J: TRBJ2-7; V: TRBV7-2; CDR3: CASSPVSQGEQYF
J: TRBJ1-3; V: TRBV9; CDR3: CASSPRTGSTGNTIYF
J: TRBJ1-1; V: TRBV7-8; CDR3: CASSSTARGAEAFF
J: TRBJ2-2; V: TRBV18; CDR3: CASSKEGVNTGELFF